This TCR beta chain was identified in a study of blood T cell repertoires in COVID-19 (TCRdb year 2020). About the investigation overall: Collaborator samples came from the United States, Italy and Spain and covered acute and convalescent phases of COVID-19. The material from the prospective study consisted of cDNA or gDNA derived from T cells, B-cell-depleted T cells, or PBMCs. Subjects who had been exposed to COVID-19, were actively infected with it, or had recovered from it provided the deeply sampled blood TCRbeta repertoires that made up the dataset. The repertoires were released in a freely available public database intended as a resource for research on the immune response to SARS-CoV-2. Samples came from the ongoing ImmuneRACE study (first 160 participants) plus 1,254 subjects from 6 global collaborators. Nearly every sample came with metadata listing a de-identified subject ID, COVID-19 status, age in years and sex. Where HLA class I and class II types were available, the types were taken from metadata supplied by the sample provider, not from assay-based typing. Here is what the overall study found, with its caveats: The quantity of clinical and demographic metadata differed by source and by participant and was supplied without curation.

The germline V gene sets CDR1 to SGDLS and CDR2 to YYNGEE. CDR3 length: 16 amino acids, cysteine to phenylalanine. Only the CDR3 DNA stays, 48 bases, in frame from base 1. The junction shows trimming of 3 bases on V and 0 bases on J, and the gene matches do not reach 2 bases of it. This clone occurred once. Its antigen specificity is not known. No qualities accompany the bases; no much larger clone lies one base away. In the prospective study, participants were roughly 18 to 95 years old, resided in about two dozen geographic areas of the United States, and were enrolled through a virtual design. To assign participants to cohorts, the prospective study relied on clinical history that participants themselves reported in a screening survey and a study questionnaire. ImmuneRACE Cohort 3 recovered participants were defined by two consecutive negative NP/OP PCR tests, healthcare professional clearance, or symptom resolution. In the prospective study, mobile phlebotomists collected whole blood, serum and a nasopharyngeal or oropharyngeal swab from each participant. Over a 2-month period, participants in the prospective study had the option of providing additional blood draws and questionnaires. Before DNA extraction, blood samples from the prospective study were shipped at room temperature or frozen.

TCRbeta CDR3 regions were amplified from genomic DNA using the immunoSEQ Assay, a bias-controlled multiplex PCR. As for the original processing: Nucleated cell counts per sample were estimated from amplification of reference gene primers within the assay. Sequence reads were collapsed and filtered to measure the absolute abundance of every unique TCRbeta CDR3 rearrangement. For each sample, productive Simpson clonality was calculated as the square root of Simpson's diversity index over productive rearrangements. TCRdb provides this immuneACCESS table in a form limited to in-frame rearrangements. Some clones are lacking; in checked studies, under half of them reflect an unresolved V gene, and why the rest are absent is not known. The V and J calls and clone size were taken over from that table, and D and trimming were inferred from the DNA. This sample comprises approximately 160,000 clones, around 80% of them detected only once. The top ten hold around 7.9% of the sample.

The V and J segments used are TRBV9 and TRBJ2-2; TRBD2 lines up with 10 middle nucleotides. The origin of this receptor is a man aged 50 or older who had recovered from COVID-19. Sequenced input: PBMCs or T cells enriched from blood (not recorded which). The CDR3 reads CASSGTSGPNTGELFF. The nucleotide sequence is TGTGCCAGCAGCGGGACTAGCGGACCGAACACCGGGGAGCTGTTTTTT.